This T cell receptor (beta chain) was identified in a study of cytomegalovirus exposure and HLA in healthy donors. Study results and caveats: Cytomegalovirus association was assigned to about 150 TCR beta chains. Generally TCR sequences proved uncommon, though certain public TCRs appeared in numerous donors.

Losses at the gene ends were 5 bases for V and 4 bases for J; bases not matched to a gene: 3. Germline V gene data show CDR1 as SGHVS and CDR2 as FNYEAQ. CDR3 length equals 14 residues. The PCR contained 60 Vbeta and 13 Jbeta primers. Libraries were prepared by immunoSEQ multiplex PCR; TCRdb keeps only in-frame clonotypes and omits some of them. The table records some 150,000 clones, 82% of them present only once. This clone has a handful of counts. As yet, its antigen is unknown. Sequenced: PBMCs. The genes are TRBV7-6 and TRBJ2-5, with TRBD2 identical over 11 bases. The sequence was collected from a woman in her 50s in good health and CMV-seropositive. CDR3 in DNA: TGTGCCAGCAGCCTTGGGACTAGCGGAGAGACCCAGTACTTC. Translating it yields CASSLGTSGETQYF.